Shown below are 25 T cell receptor beta chains from a single sample sequenced in a study of T cell repertoires in cytomegalovirus infection. TCRdb analysed the reads with MiXCR anew, one entry per CDR3 protein. The sample yields about 100,000 distinct CDR3 sequences, 16% seen once. Material for sequencing was PBMCs. The source is a human donor in good health (CMV status not recorded). Some clones in this sample may be carry-over from other donors' samples.

Notes on this clonotype: This sequence may be a read error, since a much larger clone differs from it by one base. The chain is built from TRBV7-2 and TRBJ2-4; D call uncertain. V was shortened by 5 bases and J by 5 bases, with 7 bases between the two germline ends. The CDR3 has 12 residues. Germline V gene data show CDR1 as SGHTA and CDR2 as FQGNSA. The CDR3 loop is CASSPGENIQYF. The CDR3 coding sequence is TGTGCCAGCAGCCCAGGAGAAAACATTCAGTACTTC.

This clonotype was seen a handful of times. The chain uses TRBV20-1 and TRBJ1-2; 7 bases are a match to TRBD1. The V segment lost 6 bases and the J segment 5 bases; nucleotides outside the gene matches: 6. The CDR3 runs to 12 residues. Germline CDR1 DFQATT, CDR2 SNEGSKA (reference sequence). CDR3 DNA: TGCAGTGCCAAGGGGGCTGGGTATGGCTACACCTTC. It encodes CSAKGAGYGYTF.

The chain employs TRBV28 and TRBJ2-5, with D hard to call. The CDR3 consists of 11 residues. Germline V lookup: CDR1 MDHEN, CDR2 SYDVKM. V dropped 6 bases and J dropped 5 bases, with 7 bases sitting between them. The CDR3 DNA reads TGTGCCAGCAGGGTGGGGGAGACCCAGTACTTC. Translating it yields CASRVGETQYF.

This clonotype was seen repeatedly, ten times or more. J is TRBJ1-1 and V is TRBV10-3; 7 bases are a match to TRBD1. This CDR3 spans 12 amino acids. J was trimmed by 3 bases and V by 10 bases; bases with no gene match: 5. Germline V lookup: CDR1 ENHRY, CDR2 SYGVKD. In DNA, the CDR3 is TGTGCCACTGGGACAGATTACACTGAAGCTTTCTTT. This sequence encodes CATGTDYTEAFF.

The chain joins TRBV6-2 or TRBV6-3 to TRBJ1-5, with no clear D. V was trimmed by 2 bases and J by 3 bases, leaving 5 bases between them. The germline V gene has CDR1 MNHEY and CDR2 SVGEGT. This CDR3 has 13 residues. The CDR3 sequence: CASSYVFNQPQHF. The CDR3 DNA follows: TGTGCCAGCAGTTACGTTTTCAATCAGCCCCAGCATTTT.

This clonotype was seen at least ten times. For the CDR3, the DNA is TGCAGTGGGTCAGGACAGGGGCTCAACCGGCGATACACAGATACGCAGTATTTT. Its protein is CSGSGQGLNRRYTDTQYF. The chain joins TRBV20-1 to TRBJ2-3; 9 bases match TRBD1. Germline-derived CDR1 and CDR2 are DFQATT and SNEGSKA (reference sequence). The CDR3 length is 18 residues. V lost 7 bases, J lost 2 bases, and 19 bases stayed unmatched.

In this sample, this clonotype turned up a few times. The chain is built from TRBV5-5 and TRBJ2-2; a possible D gene is TRBD1 (6 bases). This CDR3 contains 13 residues. V was pared by 5 bases and J by 4 bases, with 9 bases between. The V gene's germline CDR1 is SGHKS and CDR2 YYEKEE (reference sequence). CDR3 sequence reads: CASSKGVTGELFF. In nucleotides, the CDR3 is TGTGCCAGCAGTAAGGGGGTCACCGGGGAGCTGTTTTTT.

This rearrangement joins TRBV29-1 to TRBJ2-5, with D perhaps TRBD1 or TRBD2 (5 bases each). CDR3 length: 15 residues. Trimming removed 0 bases from V and 5 bases from J, with 16 bases in between. CDR1 is SQVTM, CDR2 ANQGSEA, per germline. CDR3 protein: CSVEDEGRRPETQYF. Written as DNA, the CDR3 is TGCAGCGTTGAAGATGAGGGACGAAGGCCCGAGACCCAGTACTTC.

Notes on this clonotype: A clone one base away is much larger, so this may be a read error. The chain links TRBV28 to TRBJ2-7, with a weak D call TRBD1 (6 bases). The CDR3 has 13 amino acids. Germline CDR1 reads MDHEN; CDR2 reads SYDVKM. This CDR3 is CASSPEQGSEQSF. In DNA, the CDR3 is TGTGCCAGCAGTCCCGAACAGGGATCCGAGCAGTCCTTC.

This clonotype appeared many times. The rearrangement uses TRBV7-2 and TRBJ2-7; possible D gene TRBD2, 6 bases. Germline lookup yields CDR1 SGHTA and CDR2 FQGNSA. CDR3 length: 13 residues. Deletions cut 2 bases from V and 3 bases from J, with 8 bases between. CDR3 in amino acids: CASSLSSVYEQYF. CDR3 in DNA: TGTGCCAGCAGCTTATCTAGCGTCTACGAGCAGTACTTC.

About this clonotype itself: This may be a read error, as it is one base from a much larger clone. The rearrangement links TRBV7-6 to TRBJ2-1; the D is unclear. Germline CDR1 reads SGHVS; CDR2 reads FNYEAQ. V lost 4 bases and J lost 2, with 12 bases in between. The CDR3 is made up of 15 amino acids. The CDR3 region has the DNA TGTGCCAGCAGCTCCGTGACTCTGACCTACAATGAGCAGTTCTTC. Protein product: CASSSVTLTYNEQFF. Using reference TRBV7-6 and TRBJ2-1 for the parts outside the CDR3, the full variable domain is GAGVSQSPRYKVTKRGQDVALRCDPISGHVSLYWYRQALGQGPEFLTYFNYEAQQDKSGLPNDRFSAERPEGSISTLTIQRTEQRDSAMYRCASSSVTLTYNEQFFGPGTRLTVL.

This clonotype was seen ten or more times. The chain carries TRBV7-2 and TRBJ1-1; D is unresolved. V dropped 1 base and J dropped 0 bases, with 6 bases sitting between them. CDR1 and CDR2 from the germline V gene are SGHTA and FQGNSA. The CDR3 has 14 residues. The CDR3 bases are TGTGCCAGCAGCTTAGGCCCCCTGAACACTGAAGCTTTCTTT. Its translation: CASSLGPLNTEAFF.

This clonotype showed up just a few times. The chain has TRBV5-1 and TRBJ2-5, with 11 bases fitting TRBD2. The CDR3 spans 16 residues. The junction had 5 bases not matched to a gene; V was cut back by 4 bases and J by 0 bases. From germline, CDR1 is SGHRS and CDR2 YFSETQ. The CDR3 DNA sequence: TGCGCCAGCAGCAAGACGACTAGCGGGGACCAAGAGACCCAGTACTTC. It specifies CASSKTTSGDQETQYF.

The chain combines TRBV4-1 with TRBJ2-6; the D gene is possibly TRBD2 (5 bases). V dropped 0 bases and J dropped 4 bases, with 16 bases sitting between them. CDR1 MGHRA and CDR2 YSYEKL come from the germline V gene. The CDR3 contains 18 residues. CDR3 DNA sequence: TGCGCCAGCAGCCAAGATCGGGCAGGAGGAACGGGGGCCAACGTCCTGACTTTC. Translating gives CASSQDRAGGTGANVLTF.

Ten or more counts support this clonotype. The rearrangement links TRBV19 to TRBJ2-1, with a weak D call TRBD1 (6 bases). This CDR3 is 13 amino acids long. Germline CDR1 is LNHDA and CDR2 is SQIVND (reference sequence). The V end lost 7 bases, the J end lost 0 bases, and 7 bases lay between the germline ends. In nucleotides, the CDR3 is TGTGCCAGTAAGGACAGCTCCTACAATGAGCAGTTCTTC. It codes for CASKDSSYNEQFF. Full variable domain (rest looked up from reference TRBV19 and TRBJ2-1): DGGITQSPKYLFRKEGQNVTLSCEQNLNHDAMYWYRQDPGQGLRLIYYSQIVNDFQKGDIAEGYSVSREKKESFPLTVTSAQKNPTAFYLCASKDSSYNEQFFGPGTRLTVL.

The V and J genes are TRBV29-1 and TRBJ2-7; no clear D gene. CDR1 is SQVTM and CDR2 is ANQGSEA in the germline V gene. Trimming took 7 bases from V and 1 from J, leaving 8 bases between them. The CDR3 totals 11 residues. The CDR3 region is CSAGRSYEQYF. For the CDR3, the DNA is TGCAGCGCCGGACGGTCCTACGAGCAGTACTTC.

This chain joins TRBV7-2 and TRBJ2-1; D gene uncertain. This CDR3 contains 15 residues. Germline V gene lookup returns CDR1 SGHTA and CDR2 FQGNSA. V was shortened by 2 bases and J by 0 bases, with 8 bases between the two germline ends. CDR3 nucleotides: TGTGCCAGCAGCTTAAAAGCTTCCTCCTACAATGAGCAGTTCTTC. This encodes CASSLKASSYNEQFF.

This chain links TRBV28 with TRBJ2-1; the match to TRBD1 covers 8 bases. Looked up from germline, CDR1 is MDHEN and CDR2 is SYDVKM. CDR3 length equals 16 residues. V shed 5 bases and J 7 bases; nucleotides not matched to a gene: 13. The CDR3, as DNA: TGTGCCAGCAGTGACGTAAGGCAGGGGGCGCAGAATGAGCAGTTCTTC. It codes for CASSDVRQGAQNEQFF.

The genes are TRBV6-5 and TRBJ2-2, with 10 bases matching TRBD2. The V gene end was trimmed by 7 bases and the J gene end by 2 bases; junction bases not matched to a gene: 13. The germline V gene has CDR1 MNHEY and CDR2 SVGAGI. The CDR3 runs to 18 residues. CDR3 protein: CASTGLAARSANTGELFF. As DNA, the CDR3 is TGTGCCAGCACCGGACTAGCGGCTCGTAGTGCTAACACCGGGGAGCTGTTTTTT.

This clonotype showed up many times. The chain carries TRBV29-1 and TRBJ1-5; 7 bases are shared with TRBD1. The CDR3 extends over 12 amino acids. J gave up 5 bases and V 5 bases, and 3 bases lay outside the gene matches. CDR1 SQVTM and CDR2 ANQGSEA come from the germline V gene. This CDR3 is CSVTQGDQPQHF. CDR3 DNA sequence: TGCAGCGTTACGCAGGGGGATCAGCCCCAGCATTTT.

This clonotype was detected many times. The rearrangement links TRBV7-2 to TRBJ2-7; 9 bases are shared with TRBD2. The V segment lost 2 bases and the J segment 0 bases; nucleotides outside the gene matches: 5. CDR1 is SGHTA, CDR2 FQGNSA, per germline. The length of the CDR3 is 16 residues. Here the CDR3 reads CASSLLPSGVSYEQYF. In DNA form, the CDR3 reads TGTGCCAGCAGCTTACTGCCTAGCGGGGTCTCCTACGAGCAGTACTTC.

The sample holds many counts of this clonotype. This rearrangement joins TRBV7-9 to TRBJ2-5; 8 nucleotides agree with TRBD2. Germline lookup yields CDR1 SEHNR and CDR2 FQNEAQ (reference sequence). This CDR3 is 16 amino acids long. V shed 5 bases and J 4 bases; nucleotides not matched to a gene: 12. The CDR3 DNA sequence: TGTGCCAGCAGCCCCGGGAGGGGCCGTTCTAGAGAGACCCAGTACTTC. Translation gives CASSPGRGRSRETQYF.

This chain joins TRBV20-1 and TRBJ2-3; D uncertain. Germline V CDR1 and CDR2: DFQATT, SNEGSKA (reference sequence). V lost 1 base to trimming and J lost 0 bases, with 8 bases between them. The CDR3 spans 14 residues. CDR3 sequence reads: CSARVQTSTDTQYF. CDR3 coding DNA: TGCAGTGCTAGAGTCCAGACTAGCACAGATACGCAGTATTTT.

There are a few counts of this clonotype. The V and J genes are TRBV7-2 and TRBJ2-7; 9 positions match TRBD1. Germline CDR1 and CDR2: SGHTA and FQGNSA. The junction had 12 bases not matched to a gene; V was cut back by 5 bases and J by 7 bases. This CDR3 is built from 15 residues. CDR3 bases: TGTGCCAGCAGCGGCAATTGGACAGGGGCAAGGGAGCAGTACTTC. Translation: CASSGNWTGAREQYF.

The chain carries TRBV28 and TRBJ1-4; D uncertain. Germline lookup yields CDR1 MDHEN and CDR2 SYDVKM. This CDR3 contains 13 residues. Deletions cut 3 bases from V and 2 bases from J, with 4 bases between. CDR3 DNA: TGTGCCAGCAGTTTTTGGACTAATGAAAAACTGTTTTTT. Amino acids: CASSFWTNEKLFF.